This T cell receptor (beta chain) was sequenced during a study of monozygotic twins with inflammatory bowel disease. General study findings and limits: Results did not support any single strong IBD-associated signal or clonotype.

Each UMI harboured a 6-nucleotide sample barcode and was appended via template switching. The cDNA of both the TCRalpha and TCRbeta chains was subjected to two nested PCRs of 16 and 9 cycles. No DNA is given; TCRdb re-called the 5' RACE reads and lists each CDR3 protein once. The data show a few hundred thousand distinct CDR3 sequences, and the top ten clones hold 2% to 3%. Germline lookup yields CDR1 PRHDT and CDR2 FYEKMQ (reference sequence). CDR3 length: 16 residues. Turning to this clonotype: Antigen specificity is unknown.

The receptor comes from a human donor with ulcerative colitis or Crohn's disease, or a healthy co-twin of an affected twin (not recorded which). Sequencing was carried out using blood. V gene TRBV13 combines with J gene TRBJ2-5; TCRdb reports TRBD1, a call that lacks DNA to check it against. This CDR3 is CASSLEGGRRGETQYF. The variable domain in full, with the rest retrieved from reference TRBV13 and TRBJ2-5, is AAGVIQSPRHLIKEKRETATLKCYPIPRHDTVYWYQQGPGQDPQFLISFYEKMQSDKGSIPDRFSAQQFSDYHSELNMSSLELGDSALYFCASSLEGGRRGETQYFGPGTRLLVL.